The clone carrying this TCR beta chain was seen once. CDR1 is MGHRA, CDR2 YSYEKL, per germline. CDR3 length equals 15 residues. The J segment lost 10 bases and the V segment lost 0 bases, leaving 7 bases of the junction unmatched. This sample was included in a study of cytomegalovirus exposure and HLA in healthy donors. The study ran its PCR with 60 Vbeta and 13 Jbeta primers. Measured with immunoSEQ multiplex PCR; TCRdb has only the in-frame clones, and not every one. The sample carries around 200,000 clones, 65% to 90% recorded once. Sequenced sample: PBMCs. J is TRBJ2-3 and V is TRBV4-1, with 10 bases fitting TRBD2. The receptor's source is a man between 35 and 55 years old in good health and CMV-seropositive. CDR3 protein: CASSQEERGGYSQYF. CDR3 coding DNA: TGCGCCAGCAGCCAAGAAGAGCGGGGGGGCTATTCGCAGTATTTT.